This T cell receptor beta chain appears in the sequencing data of a study of T cells in Graves' hyperthyroidism and ophthalmopathy. A few counts support this clonotype. No antigen is known for it. Researchers barred patients who had uncontrolled infection, other autoimmune disease, pregnancy or lactation. Clinicians diagnosed patients from clinical symptoms, serum thyroxine and TRAb, thyroid ultrasound and orbital computed tomography. Trimming pared 6 bases from V and 1 base from J, leaving 6 bases between. Germline V gene lookup returns CDR1 ENHRY and CDR2 SYGVKD. This CDR3 has 12 residues. Overall study results and limits: Most thyroid clonotypes with frequency above 0.001 were detected in blood. Stable hyperthyroidism and ophthalmopathy were separated using 13 V-J signatures.

TCR beta CDR3 sequences were amplified from RNA transcripts. HTBI primers were used for first-round RT-PCR of the TCR CDR3. TCRdb re-analysed the multiplex PCR reads in MiXCR, keeping a single row per CDR3 protein. The table has 650,000 to 750,000 distinct CDR3 sequences, less than 15% seen once. The TCR originated in a woman aged 18-30 years with Graves' hyperthyroidism. V and J are TRBV10-3 and TRBJ1-1, with a tentative D call TRBD1 (5 bases). The sequencing sample was made of blood. CDR3: CAIRQGNTEAFF. The CDR3 nucleotides are TGTGCCATCAGGCAGGGGAACACTGAAGCTTTCTTT.